This note documents a single TCR beta chain sequence. Its antigen is still unknown. Base quality data are lacking; no much larger clone is found one base away. Via the germline V gene, CDR1 is SGHTA and CDR2 FQGNSA. From the cysteine through the phenylalanine, the CDR3 covers 16 amino acids. Of the read, only the CDR3 DNA is kept; its 48 bases are in frame from base 1. Clipping removes 5 bases from V and 4 bases from J, with 5 as the unmatched junction base count. This sample stems from a study of cytomegalovirus exposure and HLA in healthy donors (dated by TCRdb to the late 2010s). As for the study more broadly: An earlier analysis of more than 550 of the donors reported approximately 260 Gb of sequence data and 117 million unique TCR beta sequences obtained from 180 million or so T cells. Roughly 300 gigabases of sequencing data and around 85 million unique TCR sequences made up an early release that covered about 640 HLA-typed donors. Of the 300 to 450 genotyped donors, less than 85% were placed in the genetic ancestry cluster associated with self-reported Caucasian donors. The study aimed to test whether signatures of past pathogen exposure could be identified by cataloging public T cell receptors. The study profiled the T cell repertoires of under 850 subjects by immunosequencing and related them to cytomegalovirus serostatus. Along with the roughly 610-subject first cohort, a separate validation cohort of roughly 110 different subjects was used. High-throughput TCR immunosequencing, statistical association of individual TCRs with disease status, and machine learning were combined to predict cytomegalovirus infection status. A later analysis re-analyzed previously published TCR beta repertoires from several hundred donors and added high-resolution HLA genotyping to study TCR occurrence patterns. Rather than drawing on any new phenotypic data, the later analysis identified candidate immune exposures from TCR beta sequences and the way those sequences occurred across donors. An earlier analysis of approximately 580 of the donors used high-throughput TCR beta sequencing to judge whether each TCR beta V gene segment behaved as functional or pseudogenic. Donor age, sex, ethnicity and CMV serostatus were collected together with the repertoire data. In a later genetic analysis, genome-wide SNP genotypes for about three fifths of the roughly 670 donors were used, and that subset was treated as a discovery cohort. Every repertoire in the discovery cohort had been generated on one and the same sequencing platform. HLA typing included class I and class II loci at four-digit resolution. Typing coverage differed by locus: A, B, C, DRB1 and DQB1 were typed in roughly 620-630 donors, DQA1 in about 560, DPA1 in around 610, and DPB1 in roughly 470. Five DR-DQ haplotypes were handled as single units for association and clustering, since linkage in the cohort was strong. Among about 370 genotyped donors of the cohort, an average of roughly 230,000 unique TCR beta nucleotide sequences was sequenced per donor, of which about 19% were non-productive.

In total, roughly 670 healthy bone marrow donors made up the cohort. At the time of sampling, all cohort members were nominally healthy, though unrecorded immune exposures were likely present. The donor was CMV seronegative and belonged to the group of over 300 seronegative cohort members. A peripheral blood sample was collected from each donor, and TCR beta sequencing was performed on peripheral blood mononuclear cells. The Qiagen DNeasy Blood Extraction Kit was used to extract genomic DNA from the blood cell samples. Results the study describes overall, beyond this receptor: In vitro tests confirmed that a few of the cytomegalovirus-associated TCR beta chains recognize cytomegalovirus antigens. It was suggested by the authors that the approach could potentially be generalized to other disease states and immunological phenotypes. Most TCR sequences were seen in very few donors, while some public TCRs were found in many individuals. Some IMGT-functional V segments, including TRBV6-2 and TRBV6-3, could not be distinguished by the 87-base-pair reads and were therefore excluded. A later genetic analysis reported fewer N-insertions in productive TCRs among donors in an Asian-associated ancestry cluster than the approximately 670-donor mean. The cohort was sequenced for TCR beta chains only, and without alpha or paired-chain data the features that could be detected were limited. In a later analysis, HLA-associated TCR beta chains were found to be more clonally expanded and to have lower generation probabilities than equally common non-associated chains. The earlier analysis of almost 600 of the donors excluded 15 to 20 rarely observed V segments, including chromosome 9 orphons, because counts were too low. For the cohort, immune exposure information was limited to CMV serostatus. In a later analysis, 15,000 to 20,000 TCR beta sequences were associated with specific HLA alleles at a false discovery rate of 0.05. In the study, approximately 160 TCR beta chains were listed as associated with cytomegalovirus. A further reported finding was that TCR beta sequences accurately predicted the HLA-A and HLA-B alleles for most subjects in the first cohort. The sequencing pipeline was judged likely to have produced a cluster of highly shared sequence variants as a technical artifact. Assigning TCR associations to individual alleles was difficult when HLA alleles, especially DR and DQ, strongly co-occurred. In both the original and validation cohorts, the classifier was reported to diagnose cytomegalovirus status with high specificity and sensitivity. Roughly uniform sequencing depth across donors was assumed in presence/absence analyses, although this assumption may not hold. According to a later analysis, TCR association rates differed among HLA loci, with DRB1 alleles showing the most associated TCRs and HLA-C alleles showing the fewest. According to a later analysis, parvovirus B19, influenza, CMV and Epstein-Barr virus appeared linked to several top co-occurrence clusters. HLA typing was unavailable for some donors at each locus, so association tests used only the typed subset. In a later analysis, most CMV-associated TCR beta chains were found to appear HLA-restricted, with HLA associations seemingly driven largely by CMV exposure. Broadly in line with IMGT annotations, most TCR beta V segments showed up in productive rearrangements about 87% or about 30% of the time in an earlier analysis of 587 of the donors. Correlated functional status among segregating V segments might be attributable to linkage disequilibrium, but an unknown experimental factor could not be ruled out. In a later genetic analysis, a missense DCLRE1C variant was associated with V-gene and J-gene trimming of TCR beta chains, and the association was replicated in an independent cohort.

Libraries were made using the immunoSEQ multiplex PCR assay. A mixture of 60 forward primers for TCR Vbeta segments and 13 reverse primers for TCR Jbeta segments was used in the multiplex PCR. A multiplex PCR assay on genomic DNA amplified the CDR3 region of rearranged TCR beta genes. Amplified TCR beta libraries were sequenced as 87-base-pair reads on the Illumina HiSeq System. Per the original workflow: Across the 670 or so repertoires, a later analysis counted 80 million or so unique TCR beta chains, some 11 million of which were shared by at least two donors. A nearest-neighbor algorithm error-corrected the raw reads and collapsed the reads into unique sequences, merging closely related sequences to remove PCR and sequencing errors. Alignment of CDR3 sequences to IMGT reference sequences was used to assign V, D and J gene segments. For a sequence to be retained, a match of at least six nucleotides to both a V gene segment and a J gene segment was required. A rearrangement was called productive if the CDR3 had no stop codons and remained in frame with V and J, and every other rearrangement was called non-productive. CDR3 was defined according to IMGT convention as the region running from the second conserved V-encoded cysteine to the conserved J-encoded phenylalanine. The earlier analysis of a few hundred of the donors excluded any sequence lacking an unambiguous match to a single V gene segment. An earlier analysis of some 610 of the donors called V segments functional above 56.7% productive rearrangements and segregating when the between-donor standard deviation exceeded 5%. To diagnose cytomegalovirus status from the catalog of TCR beta chain sequences, a statistical classification framework was built. In a later analysis, V and J genes were assigned by comparing TCR nucleotide sequences against IMGT/GENE-DB human TR gene sequences. In a later analysis, CDR3 sequences and most-parsimonious VDJ recombination scenarios were assigned using the TCRdist pipeline. In a later analysis, each TCR beta chain was defined by its CDR3 amino acid sequence together with its V-gene family, and reads lacking a unique V-gene family were excluded. To address suspected cross-contamination and a sequencing artifact, a later analysis removed several hundred highly shared, low-generation-probability nucleotide sequences. In a later analysis, a clonal expansion index was calculated for each public chain from normalized within-repertoire ranks of inferred template counts. In a later analysis, generation probabilities were computed using a VDJ recombination model fitted to out-of-frame rearrangements, and the results were checked against IGoR. A later analysis scored TCR-TCR, TCR-HLA and TCR-CMV co-occurrence with hypergeometric tests, applying a repertoire-size bias correction to TCR pairs. A later analysis estimated false discovery rates by permuting HLA or CMV assignments 20 times. A later analysis grouped co-occurring TCRs with DBSCAN, adding TCRdist sequence similarity when clustering within HLA-allele-positive subsets. Repertoires with fewer than 30,000 or more than 120,000 public chains, plus five repertoires with anomalous nucleotide sharing, were excluded from co-occurrence clustering. Here the immuneACCESS table is served through TCRdb, limited to in-frame sequences with V and J called. Missing clones are a known gap in these copies; in checked studies unresolved V genes cover under half, and the rest lacks a known reason. V and J calls and clone size are those listed in that table; D and trimming were worked out from the DNA. In this sample the table shows about 150,000 clones, about 85% of which occur a single time. The leading ten clones occupy 1% of the sample.

This sequence was found in a boy between 2 and 10 years old in good health and CMV-seronegative. Sequencing was done on a sample of PBMCs. The sequence joins TRBV7-2 to TRBJ2-1, with 13 bases in between that match TRBD2. The CDR3 reads as follows: CASSRLAGGTYNEQFF. The DNA reads as follows: TGTGCCAGCAGCCGACTAGCGGGGGGTACGTACAATGAGCAGTTCTTC.